A selection of T cell receptor beta chains follows, all from one sample in a study of CD8 T cells in Susac syndrome. TCRdb re-derived calls from the immunoSEQ multiplex PCR reads in MiXCR, one entry per CDR3 protein. Among roughly 160,000 distinct CDR3 sequences listed, more than 95% were seen once. The specimen sequenced was CD4+ T cells from PBMCs. The receptors shown here come from a human donor with Susac syndrome. The CDR3 runs from the conserved cysteine through the conserved F or W. The D gene is left open where the match is weak.

v_gene: TRBV19; j_gene: TRBJ2-5; d_gene: .; CDR3nt: TGTGCCAGTAGTATGGCCGTGAATCAAGAGACCCAGTACTTC; CDR3aa: CASSMAVNQETQYF
v_gene: TRBV12-3/TRBV12-4; j_gene: TRBJ2-3; d_gene: .; CDR3nt: TGTGCCAGCAGTTTTGGGCACACAGATACGCAGTATTTT; CDR3aa: CASSFGHTDTQYF
v_gene: TRBV29-1; j_gene: TRBJ2-3; d_gene: .; CDR3nt: TGCAGCGTTAGGACCTCGGCGGCAGGGGGGGGCACAGATACGCAGTATTTT; CDR3aa: CSVRTSAAGGGTDTQYF
v_gene: TRBV28; j_gene: TRBJ2-7; d_gene: TRBD2; CDR3nt: TGTGCCAGCACTCTAGCGGGACGCGAGCAGTACTTC; CDR3aa: CASTLAGREQYF
v_gene: TRBV7-9; j_gene: TRBJ2-1; d_gene: TRBD1; CDR3nt: TGTGCCAGCAGCCAATTCACCGGGACAGGGCTCTTCTTC; CDR3aa: CASSQFTGTGLFF
v_gene: TRBV9; j_gene: TRBJ2-2; d_gene: TRBD2; CDR3nt: TGTGCCAGCAGTAGCGGGAGGACCGGGGAGCTGTTTTTT; CDR3aa: CASSSGRTGELFF
v_gene: TRBV12-3/TRBV12-4; j_gene: TRBJ2-5; d_gene: TRBD1; CDR3nt: TGTGCCAGCAGTTCTAGGGACAGGGGGAAGGAGAGCGAAGAGACCCAGTACTTC; CDR3aa: CASSSRDRGKESEETQYF
v_gene: TRBV5-6; j_gene: TRBJ2-1; d_gene: TRBD2; CDR3nt: TGTGCCAGCAGTCTAGCGGGAGTGAGCAACGAGCAGTTCTTC; CDR3aa: CASSLAGVSNEQFF
v_gene: TRBV28; j_gene: TRBJ2-6; d_gene: .; CDR3nt: TGTGCCAGCAGTTTTAGGGCGGTGCCTGGGGCCAACGTCCTGACTTTC; CDR3aa: CASSFRAVPGANVLTF
v_gene: TRBV6-6; j_gene: TRBJ2-7; d_gene: .; CDR3nt: TGTGCCACCCTGGACGGCTCCTACGAGCAGTACTTC; CDR3aa: CATLDGSYEQYF
v_gene: TRBV28; j_gene: TRBJ2-7; d_gene: .; CDR3nt: TGTGCCAGCCTGGGCTGGACCGCGGCCTACGAGCAGTACTTC; CDR3aa: CASLGWTAAYEQYF
v_gene: TRBV12-3/TRBV12-4; j_gene: TRBJ2-7; d_gene: TRBD2; CDR3nt: TGTGCCAGCAGTTTAGGACTAGCGGGAGTCTCCTACGAGCAGTACTTC; CDR3aa: CASSLGLAGVSYEQYF
v_gene: TRBV28; j_gene: TRBJ2-7; d_gene: .; CDR3nt: TGTGCCAGCAGGACAGGCTCCTACGAGCAGTACTTC; CDR3aa: CASRTGSYEQYF
v_gene: TRBV9; j_gene: TRBJ2-6; d_gene: .; CDR3nt: TGTGCCAGCAGCGTAGTAGGGAGATTAAACTCTGGGGCCAACGTCCTGACTTTC; CDR3aa: CASSVVGRLNSGANVLTF
v_gene: TRBV7-2; j_gene: TRBJ1-2; d_gene: TRBD1; CDR3nt: TGTGCCAGCAGGCGGGACAGGGGGAATGGCTACACCTTC; CDR3aa: CASRRDRGNGYTF
v_gene: TRBV7-9; j_gene: TRBJ2-1; d_gene: .; CDR3nt: TGTGCCAGCAGCTCACCCGGACAGATATACAATGAGCAGTTCTTC; CDR3aa: CASSSPGQIYNEQFF
v_gene: TRBV2; j_gene: TRBJ2-5; d_gene: .; CDR3nt: TGTGCCAGCACCAGGGACACCCTGAAAGAGACCCAGTACTTC; CDR3aa: CASTRDTLKETQYF
v_gene: TRBV30; j_gene: TRBJ2-2; d_gene: .; CDR3nt: TGTGCCTGGGCCAGATCCATTACCGGGGAGCTGTTTTTT; CDR3aa: CAWARSITGELFF
v_gene: TRBV29-1; j_gene: TRBJ2-5; d_gene: .; CDR3nt: TGCAGCGTTTCCCTAAACCCCGGATTTCAAGAGACCCAGTACTTC; CDR3aa: CSVSLNPGFQETQYF
v_gene: TRBV30; j_gene: TRBJ2-3; d_gene: .; CDR3nt: TGTGCCTGGAGTAAACGGGATCTAGATACGCAGTATTTT; CDR3aa: CAWSKRDLDTQYF
v_gene: TRBV4-3; j_gene: TRBJ1-2; d_gene: .; CDR3nt: TGCGCCAGCAGCCAAGAGAGGTCCCGACCTAACTATGGCTACACCTTC; CDR3aa: CASSQERSRPNYGYTF
v_gene: TRBV5-6; j_gene: TRBJ1-2; d_gene: TRBD1; CDR3nt: TGTGCCAGCAGCGTGTCCGGGACAGGGGCGTCCTATGGCTACACCTTC; CDR3aa: CASSVSGTGASYGYTF
v_gene: TRBV28; j_gene: TRBJ2-4; d_gene: TRBD1; CDR3nt: TGTGCCAGCAGTTTAGACAGGGTCAAAAACATTCAGTACTTC; CDR3aa: CASSLDRVKNIQYF
v_gene: TRBV14; j_gene: TRBJ2-5; d_gene: .; CDR3nt: TGTGCCAGCAGCCAAGTCCGGGGGAGGCAGACCCAGTACTTC; CDR3aa: CASSQVRGRQTQYF
v_gene: TRBV29-1; j_gene: TRBJ2-5; d_gene: TRBD1; CDR3nt: TGCAGCTTGACAGGACCAGGGGGCCAAGAGACCCAGTACTTC; CDR3aa: CSLTGPGGQETQYF
v_gene: TRBV7-9; j_gene: TRBJ1-1; d_gene: .; CDR3nt: TGTGCCAGCAGCTTAATGGAGAACACTGAAGCTTTCTTT; CDR3aa: CASSLMENTEAFF
v_gene: TRBV6-6; j_gene: TRBJ2-5; d_gene: TRBD1; CDR3nt: TGTGCCAGCAGTAGGACAGGCGTCGGCCCGACCCAGTACTTC; CDR3aa: CASSRTGVGPTQYF
v_gene: TRBV20-1; j_gene: TRBJ2-3; d_gene: .; CDR3nt: TGCAGCGCCCGGGGGCCCTCTCAATTTGATACGCAGTATTTT; CDR3aa: CSARGPSQFDTQYF
v_gene: TRBV29-1; j_gene: TRBJ1-1; d_gene: .; CDR3nt: TGCAGCACACTGGACACTGAAGCTTTCTTT; CDR3aa: CSTLDTEAFF
v_gene: TRBV30; j_gene: TRBJ1-1; d_gene: .; CDR3nt: TGTGCCTGGAGTGTACAGCGAAATCCGTCCTTCTTT; CDR3aa: CAWSVQRNPSFF
v_gene: TRBV13; j_gene: TRBJ2-5; d_gene: .; CDR3nt: TGTGCCAGCAGCTCCCGCCCTGAGGGGTACGGAGAGACCCAGTACTTC; CDR3aa: CASSSRPEGYGETQYF
v_gene: TRBV19; j_gene: TRBJ1-2; d_gene: TRBD1; CDR3nt: TGTGCCAGCGAACCGCCCGGGACAGGGAACTATGGCTACACCTTC; CDR3aa: CASEPPGTGNYGYTF
v_gene: TRBV28; j_gene: TRBJ2-1; d_gene: .; CDR3nt: TGTGCCAGCAGTTTAGGCGGGGCGGGCTATGAGCAGTTCTTC; CDR3aa: CASSLGGAGYEQFF
v_gene: TRBV27; j_gene: TRBJ1-2; d_gene: TRBD1; CDR3nt: TGTGCCAGCAGTTCGGGACAGGGGATTGGCTACACCTTC; CDR3aa: CASSSGQGIGYTF
v_gene: TRBV7-8; j_gene: TRBJ1-5; d_gene: TRBD1; CDR3nt: TGTGCCAGCAGCTTAGGGGGACAGGAAAGGGATCAGCCCCAGCATTTT; CDR3aa: CASSLGGQERDQPQHF
v_gene: TRBV30; j_gene: TRBJ2-7; d_gene: .; CDR3nt: TGTGCCTGGAGTGGGGCTAGCCCGGGAGAGCAGTACTTC; CDR3aa: CAWSGASPGEQYF